This T cell receptor (beta chain) was captured by sequencing in a study of shared clonotypes between healthy human individuals. The genomic DNA of each subset was split evenly across several immunoSEQ plates. Clones were read by immunoSEQ multiplex PCR, and TCRdb kept only the in-frame ones, dropping some. The table has 490,000 or so clones, 76% seen once. Specimen: PBMCs. This TCR derives from a woman aged 40 to 50 in good health. Some clones in this sample may be carry-over from other donors' samples.

DNA for the CDR3: TGTGCCAGCAGCTTAGGCGGGAGGGCCTTTGATGAGCAGTTCTTC. Translation gives CASSLGGRAFDEQFF. The chain joins TRBV11-1 to TRBJ2-1; 9 bases are shared with TRBD2. CDR1 and CDR2 from the germline V gene are SGHAT and FQDESV (reference sequence). V dropped 1 base and J dropped 8; count of bases not matched to a gene: 6. This CDR3 has 15 residues.